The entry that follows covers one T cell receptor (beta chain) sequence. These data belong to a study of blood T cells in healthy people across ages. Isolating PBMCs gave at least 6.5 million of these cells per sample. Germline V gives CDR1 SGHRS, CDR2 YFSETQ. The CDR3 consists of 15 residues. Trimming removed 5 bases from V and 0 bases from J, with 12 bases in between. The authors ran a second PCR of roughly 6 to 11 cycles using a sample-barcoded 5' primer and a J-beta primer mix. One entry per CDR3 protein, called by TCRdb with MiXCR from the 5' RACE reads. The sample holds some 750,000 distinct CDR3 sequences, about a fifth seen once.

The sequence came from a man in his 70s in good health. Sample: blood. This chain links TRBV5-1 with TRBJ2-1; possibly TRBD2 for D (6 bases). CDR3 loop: CASRWDSSSYNEQFF. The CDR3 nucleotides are TGCGCCAGCAGGTGGGACTCCAGCTCCTACAATGAGCAGTTCTTC. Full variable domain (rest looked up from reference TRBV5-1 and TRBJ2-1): KAGVTQTPRYLIKTRGQQVTLSCSPISGHRSVSWYQQTPGQGLQFLFEYFSETQRNKGNFPGRFSGRQFSNSRSEMNVSTLELGDSALYLCASRWDSSSYNEQFFGPGTRLTVL.